This TCR beta chain was recovered during a study of shared clonotypes between healthy human individuals. Study-wide context: Each donor contributed plates that comprised three CD4 naive, three CD4 memory, two CD8 naive and one CD8 memory. Study findings and constraints: Memory subsets generally showed smaller estimated richness than naive subsets did.

Naive CD8 cells were CD45RO-negative, positively selected for CCR7, excluding terminally differentiated effector memory CD45RA+ cells. In regard to this clone: Antigen: not known.

Using immunoSEQ multiplex PCR, the repertoire was profiled, and TCRdb retains in-frame clones only, with some absent. The sample records under 850,000 clones, nearly 95% being singletons. The CDR3 is made up of 14 amino acids. The germline V gene encodes CDR1 SGHNT and CDR2 YENEEA. V was pared by 5 bases and J by 2 bases, with 13 bases between. Specimen: naive CD8+ T cells sorted from blood. This TCR was recovered from a man younger than 40 in good health. The chain links TRBV11-3 to TRBJ2-7, with a possible D match to TRBD1 (7 bases). The CDR3 reads CASSQQGRPYEQYF. CDR3 sequence (DNA): TGTGCCAGCAGCCAACAGGGGAGGCCCTACGAGCAGTACTTC.